This note documents a single T cell receptor (beta chain) sequence. The antigen is not known. Caucasian adults living in Nashville, Tennessee, provided all samples. These data are taken from a study of shared clonotypes between healthy human individuals. Study results and caveats: Donor scarcity curtailed the genetic and exposure-history diversity represented herein. Across subsets, estimated richness was generally greater for naive than for memory populations.

TCRdb keeps only in-frame clones here, not all; method: immunoSEQ multiplex PCR. The repertoire includes more than 2,000,000 clones, more than 80% of them detected once, and about 0.41% sits in the top ten. The sequenced material came from naive CD4+ T cells from PBMCs. This sample's subset: CD45RA+ positively selected. The receptor comes from a man younger than 35 in good health. Some clones in this sample may be carry-over from other donors' samples.

CDR3 coding DNA: TGTGCCGGGGGACTAGCGGGAGCCGTTAGATCAGATACGCAGTATTTT. It yields the protein CAGGLAGAVRSDTQYF. The rearrangement joins TRBV21-1 to TRBJ2-3; TRBD2 reflects the table's D call only, with no check against the DNA. TRBV21-1 is described as a pseudogene. There are 16 residues in the CDR3.